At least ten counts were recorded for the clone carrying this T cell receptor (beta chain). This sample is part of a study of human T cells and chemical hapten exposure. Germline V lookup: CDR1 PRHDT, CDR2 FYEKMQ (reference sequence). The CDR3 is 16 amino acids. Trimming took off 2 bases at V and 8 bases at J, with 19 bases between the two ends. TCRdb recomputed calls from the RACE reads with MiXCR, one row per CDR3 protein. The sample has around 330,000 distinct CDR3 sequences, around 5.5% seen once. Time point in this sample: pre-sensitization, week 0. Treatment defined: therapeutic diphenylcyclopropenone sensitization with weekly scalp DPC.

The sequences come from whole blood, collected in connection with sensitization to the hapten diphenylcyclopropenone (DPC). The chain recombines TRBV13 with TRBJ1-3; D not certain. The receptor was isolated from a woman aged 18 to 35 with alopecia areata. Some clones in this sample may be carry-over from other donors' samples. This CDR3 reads CASSLNGPSLEDTIYF. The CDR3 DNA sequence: TGTGCCAGCAGCTTAAACGGGCCGTCCTTAGAGGACACCATATATTTT.